In terms of frequency, the clone carrying this TCR beta chain is medium-sized. TRB amplification used around 0.25 ug of peripheral blood genomic DNA. One tube held mixed TRB-A and TRB-B primer pools for touch-down PCR. TCRdb reanalyzed the multiplex PCR reads, giving one entry per CDR3 protein sequence and no DNA. The ten top clones account for around 50%, within a sample of some 1,500 distinct CDR3 sequences. This entry belongs to a study of T cell clusters in autoimmune cytopenias. Germline values: CDR1 MNHEY, CDR2 SVGAGI. The CDR3 is 16 residues long. These data were likewise used in another study, on T cell repertoires in aging, cancer and after chemotherapy.

The chain carries TRBV6-5 and TRBJ1-2; TCRdb reports TRBD1, a call that lacks DNA to check it against. The receptor comes from a human donor with chronic lymphocytic leukemia. Specimen: peripheral blood. The chain's CDR3 is CASSYEAGESDYGYTF.